These T cell receptor beta chains were read from a single sample in a study of Ad26.COV2.S vaccination and SARS-CoV-2 variants. Generated by immunoSEQ multiplex PCR, the TCRdb table keeps only in-frame clones and is missing some. Among under 550,000 clones listed, roughly 90% were seen once. Here the sequenced sample was peripheral blood, taken in a trial of Ad26.COV2.S vaccine versus placebo. The receptor source for this set is a person between 18 and 59 years old who received the Ad26.COV2.S COVID-19 vaccine or a placebo. Each CDR3 is given with its conserved first and last residue. The D gene is left open where the match is weak. Expanded clones are given a class, and other clones once, few, many or no size at all.

V gene	clone size	D gene	J gene	CDR3 protein	CDR3 DNA
TRBV6-5	-	-	TRBJ1-1	CAGGGGMNTEAFF	TGTGCCGGAGGGGGGGGAATGAACACTGAAGCTTTCTTT
TRBV4-1	-	-	TRBJ2-3	CASSQASGTTDTQYF	TGCGCCAGCAGCCAAGCGTCAGGGACCACAGATACGCAGTATTTT
TRBV15	-	-	TRBJ2-7	CATSKGGMNEQYF	TGTGCCACCAGCAAAGGAGGGATGAACGAGCAGTACTTC
TRBV11-2	-	TRBD2	TRBJ2-5	CASSLNPSGRETQYF	TGTGCCAGCAGCCTAAATCCTAGCGGGAGGGAGACCCAGTACTTC
TRBV7-8	-	TRBD1	TRBJ2-3	CASSLAPQGAYTDTQYF	TGTGCCAGCAGCTTAGCGCCCCAGGGGGCCTACACAGATACGCAGTATTTT
TRBV12-3/TRBV12-4	-	-	TRBJ1-2	CASSGGVGYTF	TGTGCCAGCAGTGGGGGAGTGGGCTACACCTTC
TRBV7-8	-	-	TRBJ1-5	CASSPRGLGIQPQHF	TGTGCCAGCAGCCCCCGGGGGCTGGGCATTCAGCCCCAGCATTTT
TRBV4-2	-	-	TRBJ2-5	CASSQERRQQETQYF	TGTGCCAGCAGCCAAGAACGGCGACAGCAAGAGACCCAGTACTTC
TRBV5-1	-	-	TRBJ1-1	CASSLGTQTGTEAFF	TGCGCCAGCAGCTTGGGGACCCAAACAGGAACTGAAGCTTTCTTT
TRBV11-2	-	TRBD2	TRBJ2-2	CASSFIAGGNGELFF	TGTGCCAGCAGTTTTATAGCGGGGGGTAACGGGGAGCTGTTTTTT
TRBV6-5	-	-	TRBJ1-1	CASSYRQRNTEAFF	TGTGCCAGCAGTTACCGACAGAGGAACACTGAAGCTTTCTTT
TRBV9	-	-	TRBJ2-2	CASSVAGPGELFF	TGTGCCAGCAGCGTAGCGGGGCCCGGGGAGCTGTTTTTT
TRBV9	-	-	TRBJ2-1	CASNPEGGGDEQFF	TGTGCCAGCAACCCAGAGGGGGGGGGCGATGAGCAGTTCTTC
TRBV5-1	-	TRBD1	TRBJ1-1	CASSRQGERTEAFF	TGCGCCAGCAGTAGACAGGGGGAGAGGACTGAAGCTTTCTTT
TRBV15	-	-	TRBJ2-3	CATSRAVGASTDTQYF	TGTGCCACCAGCAGAGCGGTGGGGGCAAGCACAGATACGCAGTATTTT
TRBV3-1/TRBV3-2	-	-	TRBJ2-4	CASSHSIAKNIQYF	TGTGCCAGCAGCCATTCCATAGCCAAAAACATTCAGTACTTC
TRBV5-5	once	TRBD1	TRBJ1-2	CASSVQGVNYGYTF	TGTGCCAGCAGCGTCCAGGGGGTTAACTATGGCTACACCTTC
TRBV9	-	-	TRBJ2-7	CASSAGYFAYEQYF	TGTGCCAGCAGCGCAGGGTACTTCGCCTACGAGCAGTACTTC
TRBV4-1	-	-	TRBJ2-2	CASSPQGAYTGELFF	TGCGCCAGCAGCCCCCAGGGAGCCTACACCGGGGAGCTGTTTTTT
TRBV6-2/TRBV6-3	-	-	TRBJ1-2	CASSDRNRAGYTF	TGTGCCAGCAGCGACAGAAACCGAGCGGGCTACACCTTC
TRBV5-6	-	TRBD1	TRBJ2-3	CASSLGTGTQYF	TGTGCCAGCAGCTTGGGGACAGGGACGCAGTATTTT
TRBV7-2	-	TRBD2	TRBJ2-1	CASSDRKRGSYNEQFF	TGTGCCAGCAGCGATCGAAAGCGGGGCTCCTACAATGAGCAGTTCTTC
TRBV30	-	-	TRBJ1-2	CAWSTGYGYTF	TGTGCCTGGAGTACAGGCTATGGCTACACCTTC
TRBV6-6	once	TRBD1	TRBJ2-7	CASSWDRGDEQYF	TGTGCCAGCAGTTGGGACAGGGGTGACGAGCAGTACTTC
TRBV12-3/TRBV12-4	few	-	TRBJ1-5	CASSFGGSQPQHF	TGTGCCAGCAGTTTCGGGGGTAGTCAGCCCCAGCATTTT
TRBV29-1	-	-	TRBJ1-3	CSVEWGNGNTIYF	TGCAGCGTTGAGTGGGGGAATGGAAACACCATATATTTT
TRBV10-2	once	TRBD1	TRBJ2-7	CASTNGQGVSYEQYF	TGCGCCAGCACTAACGGACAGGGTGTCTCCTACGAGCAGTACTTC
TRBV6-5	-	TRBD1	TRBJ1-1	CASSYSDRGPEAFF	TGTGCCAGCAGTTACTCGGACAGGGGTCCTGAAGCTTTCTTT
TRBV19	once	TRBD1	TRBJ2-1	CASTVTGTGVGVEQFF	TGTGCCAGTACCGTCACCGGGACAGGGGTGGGCGTTGAGCAGTTCTTC
TRBV7-6	-	-	TRBJ2-5	CASSPGLVQETQYF	TGTGCCAGCAGCCCCGGACTGGTCCAAGAGACCCAGTACTTC
TRBV25-1	-	-	TRBJ2-7	CASSDWISTTEQYF	TGTGCCAGCAGTGACTGGATCAGCACTACCGAGCAGTACTTC
TRBV7-2	-	TRBD2	TRBJ2-3	CASSLGLAGLADTQYF	TGTGCCAGCAGCTTAGGGCTAGCGGGGCTCGCAGATACGCAGTATTTT
TRBV13	-	-	TRBJ2-2	CASPEATGELFF	TGTGCCAGCCCGGAGGCCACCGGGGAGCTGTTTTTT
TRBV10-3	-	TRBD1	TRBJ1-2	CASLGETGIYGYTF	TGTGCCTCCCTGGGGGAGACAGGGATTTATGGCTACACCTTC
TRBV16	once	-	TRBJ2-3	CASSQSRVSGGDTQYF	TGTGCCAGCAGCCAATCCCGGGTTTCGGGCGGGGATACGCAGTATTTT
TRBV28	-	TRBD1	TRBJ1-4	CASRIPTGGAGNEKLFF	TGTGCCAGCAGAATACCCACAGGGGGCGCGGGTAATGAAAAACTGTTTTTT
TRBV7-8	-	TRBD1	TRBJ1-2	CASSLGGQTYGYTF	TGTGCCAGCAGCTTAGGGGGACAGACCTATGGCTACACCTTC
TRBV9	few	-	TRBJ2-7	CASSVASEGEQYF	TGTGCCAGCAGCGTAGCTTCAGAGGGCGAGCAGTACTTC
TRBV28	-	TRBD2	TRBJ2-7	CASSPTPGGRAYEQYF	TGTGCCAGCAGTCCTACCCCGGGGGGGCGGGCCTACGAGCAGTACTTC
TRBV5-1	-	TRBD1	TRBJ2-2	CASSPTGGRDGELFF	TGCGCCAGCAGCCCTACAGGGGGCCGTGACGGGGAGCTGTTTTTT
TRBV28	-	-	TRBJ1-5	CASSSERPLQGEQPQHF	TGTGCCAGCAGTTCCGAAAGGCCGCTCCAAGGGGAACAGCCCCAGCATTTT